Included here is one T cell receptor beta chain sequence, with context. Antigen unknown. Time point here: baseline pretreatment blood. The treatment here: 15 Gy SBRT to primary tumor, nephrectomy 4 weeks later. The repertoire was sequenced with immunoSEQ multiplex PCR; TCRdb's copy has only in-frame clones and lacks some. The sample contains 120,000 to 150,000 clones, 88% of which appear only once. The sample is drawn from a study of radiation and T cells in renal cell carcinoma. General observations from the study: Top tumor clonotypes rose in blood 2 weeks post-radiation, then contracted. Without pretreatment biopsies, baseline tumor clonotype presence was undetermined.

The V gene's germline CDR1 is SGHTA and CDR2 FQGNSA. The V gene lost 2 bases and the J gene lost 8 bases, with 4 bases spanning the gap. The CDR3 is made up of 11 amino acids. The chain carries TRBV7-2 and TRBJ2-1, with unresolved D. The source is a woman in her 70s with renal cell carcinoma. Sequenced here: blood, sampled from a patient whose treatment included radiotherapy and nephrectomy. In nucleotides, the CDR3 is TGTGCCAGCAGCTTATACCATGAGCAGTTCTTC. This sequence encodes CASSLYHEQFF.